The present entry profiles one T cell receptor beta chain with its context. Sequencing was performed with immunoSEQ multiplex PCR; in TCRdb, only in-frame clones are kept and a portion is missing. The sample holds a few hundred thousand clones, approximately 83% seen once. This sample stems from a study of blood T cell repertoires in COVID-19. The CDR3 sequence is 13 residues long. V was shortened by 3 bases and J by 8 bases, with 13 bases between the two germline ends. Material for sequencing was peripheral blood. The chain joins TRBV12-3 or TRBV12-4 to TRBJ1-1, with a possible D match to TRBD1 (5 bases). The receptor was isolated from a woman between 25 and 40 years old who had recovered from COVID-19. The CDR3 region has the DNA TGTGCCAGCAGTTTTTATTTGTACAGGGAAGCTTTCTTT. It translates to CASSFYLYREAFF.